This TCR beta chain was obtained from a study of blood T cell repertoires in COVID-19. Overall study context: The study drew acute and convalescent COVID-19 samples from the United States, Italy and Spain.

This CDR3 region has 15 residues. V was cut by 6 bases and J by 0 bases, with 14 bases left in between. CDR1 and CDR2 (germline): MNHEY, SMNVEV (reference sequence). The assay was immunoSEQ multiplex PCR, and TCRdb's table has in-frame clones only and misses some. Seen here are around 71,000 clones, about 86% observed once, and the top ten hold about 28%. The chain is built from TRBV27 and TRBJ1-1, with D perhaps TRBD1 (5 bases). The TCR comes from a man between 65 and 79 years old with acute or convalescent COVID-19. What was sequenced was peripheral blood. The CDR3 nucleotides are TGTGCCAGCAGGGGCGCGACAGACATGAACACTGAAGCTTTCTTT. It codes for CASRGATDMNTEAFF.